This entry lists 18 T cell receptor beta chains sequenced from one sample in a study of T cell responses to AZD1222 COVID-19 vaccine. Only in-frame clones appear in the TCRdb table, and some are missing; sequencing was by immunoSEQ multiplex PCR. The profile shows fewer than 200,000 clones, roughly 92% of them singletons. The sample consisted of peripheral blood, taken on day 0 of AZD1222 vaccination. These receptor sequences come from an adult in good health.

The rearrangement uses TRBV5-1 and TRBJ1-4; tentatively, D is TRBD1 (6 bases). Germline-derived CDR1 and CDR2 are SGHRS and YFSETQ. Trimming removed 2 bases from V and 8 bases from J, with 7 bases in between. The CDR3 contains 12 residues. Here the CDR3 reads CASSFRGEKLFF. In DNA, the CDR3 is TGCGCCAGCAGCTTTAGGGGGGAAAAACTGTTTTTT.

The rearrangement uses TRBV6-2 or TRBV6-3 and TRBJ2-7; TRBD1 aligns across 9 bases. The V gene's germline CDR1 is MNHEY and CDR2 SVGEGT. Losses at the gene ends were 6 bases for V and 2 bases for J; bases not matched to a gene: 8. The CDR3 loop spans 15 amino acids. The CDR3 reads CASSLDRGAAYEQYF. The CDR3 bases are TGTGCCAGCAGCTTAGACAGGGGGGCAGCCTACGAGCAGTACTTC.

The chain uses TRBV5-4 and TRBJ2-2; TRBD2 agrees at 7 bases. Losses at the gene ends were 0 bases for V and 2 bases for J; bases not matched to a gene: 4. Per germline, CDR1 SGHNT and CDR2 YYREEE (reference sequence). The CDR3 spans 16 residues. This CDR3 reads CASSLALAANTGELFF. CDR3 nucleotides: TGTGCCAGCAGCTTGGCCCTAGCGGCAAACACCGGGGAGCTGTTTTTT.

This chain joins TRBV10-1 and TRBJ2-2, with D possibly being TRBD1 (5 bases). Germline V gene lookup returns CDR1 WNHNN and CDR2 SYGVQD (reference sequence). The germline V and J ends were trimmed by 4 bases and 5 bases, with 11 bases remaining between them. The CDR3 covers 14 residues. The CDR3 loop is CASSGRVSTGELFF. CDR3 DNA sequence: TGCGCCAGCAGTGGCAGGGTATCGACCGGGGAGCTGTTTTTT.

V gene TRBV5-1 combines with J gene TRBJ2-3; D is unresolved. Trimming removed 4 bases at V and 2 bases at J, with 8 bases between. The CDR3 covers 13 residues. Germline CDR1 and CDR2: SGHRS and YFSETQ. This CDR3 reads CASSPAITDTQYF. CDR3 nucleotides: TGCGCCAGCAGCCCGGCGATCACAGATACGCAGTATTTT. The whole variable domain, filled in from reference TRBV5-1 and TRBJ2-3, reads KAGVTQTPRYLIKTRGQQVTLSCSPISGHRSVSWYQQTPGQGLQFLFEYFSETQRNKGNFPGRFSGRQFSNSRSEMNVSTLELGDSALYLCASSPAITDTQYFGPGTRLTVL.

The rearrangement joins TRBV7-2 to TRBJ2-7; TRBD1 might be the D (7 bases). CDR3 length: 12 residues. Trimming took off 3 bases at V and 10 bases at J, with 13 bases between the two ends. Germline values: CDR1 SGHTA, CDR2 FQGNSA. The CDR3 loop is CASSFRQGGQYF. The CDR3 coding sequence is TGTGCCAGCAGCTTCAGACAGGGAGGTCAGTACTTC.

The chain is built from TRBV3-1 (or the pseudogene TRBV3-2) and TRBJ2-3; D is perhaps TRBD2 (5 bases). Germline V gene sequence: CDR1 LGHDT, CDR2 YNNKEL (reference sequence). Trimming took 3 bases from V and 5 from J, leaving 15 bases between them. The CDR3 loop spans 15 amino acids. CDR3 residues: CASSHSRGRGDTQYF. In nucleotides, the CDR3 is TGTGCCAGCAGCCATTCCCGGGGTCGGGGAGATACGCAGTATTTT.

The V gene is TRBV16, the J gene TRBJ2-1, with D possibly TRBD1 on 6 matching bases. Per germline, CDR1 KGHSY and CDR2 FQNENV. Trimming removed 5 bases from V and 7 bases from J, with 12 bases in between. This CDR3 contains 13 residues. CDR3 bases: TGTGCCAGCAGCGTTGCGAGGGGGAATGAGCAGTTCTTC. This encodes CASSVARGNEQFF.

The CDR3 sequence is CASSLYGTEAFF. CDR3 DNA sequence: TGTGCCAGCTCCCTTTATGGCACTGAAGCTTTCTTT. V gene TRBV18 combines with J gene TRBJ1-1; no reliable D call. The V end lost 6 bases, the J end lost 4 bases, and 9 bases lay between the germline ends. Germline lookup yields CDR1 KGHSH and CDR2 LQKENI. The CDR3 consists of 12 residues. The whole variable domain, remainder taken from reference TRBV18 and TRBJ1-1, is NAGVMQNPRHLVRRRGQEARLRCSPMKGHSHVYWYRQLPEEGLKFMVYLQKENIIDESGMPKERFSAEFPKEGPSILRIQQVVRGDSAAYFCASSLYGTEAFFGQGTRLTVV.

The rearrangement joins TRBV12-3 or TRBV12-4 to TRBJ1-2, with D tentatively TRBD1 (5 bases). CDR3 size: 13 residues. V dropped 10 bases and J dropped 5 bases, with 17 bases sitting between them. The DNA for the CDR3 is TGTGCCATCCAGGGTGGGGAGGTGTATGGCTACACCTTC. Translated: CAIQGGEVYGYTF.

This clone was seen only a few times. The chain has TRBV10-1 and TRBJ2-3; 12 nucleotides agree with TRBD2. The CDR3 runs 18 residues. CDR1 and CDR2 from the germline V gene are WNHNN and SYGVQD (reference sequence). The J segment lost 0 bases and the V segment lost 3 bases, leaving 7 bases of the junction unmatched. As DNA, the CDR3 is TGCGCCAGCAGTGAACTAGCGGGGGGAAATCCTAGCACAGATACGCAGTATTTT. It translates to CASSELAGGNPSTDTQYF.

The J gene is TRBJ2-7, the V gene TRBV15, with D possibly matching TRBD2 (5 bases). CDR3 size: 13 residues. The germline CDR1 and CDR2 sequences are LNHNV and YYDKDF (reference sequence). The germline V and J ends were trimmed by 0 bases and 6 bases, with 9 bases remaining between them. CDR3 sequence: CATSRDEGSEQYF. The CDR3 bases are TGTGCCACCAGCAGAGATGAGGGAAGCGAGCAGTACTTC. Filled out from reference TRBV15 and TRBJ2-7, the complete variable domain reads DAMVIQNPRYQVTQFGKPVTLSCSQTLNHNVMYWYQQKSSQAPKLLFHYYDKDFNNEADTPDNFQSRRPNTSFCFLDIRSPGLGDTAMYLCATSRDEGSEQYFGPGTRLTVT.

The V and J genes are TRBV7-9 and TRBJ2-1; D ambiguous. The germline gives CDR1 SEHNR, CDR2 FQNEAQ (reference sequence). V shed 1 base and J shed 5 bases, with 12 bases lying between them. This CDR3 has 15 residues. In DNA form, the CDR3 reads TGTGCCAGCAGCTTAGGATGGGCGGCGGACAATGAGCAGTTCTTC. Its protein is CASSLGWAADNEQFF.

The rearrangement links TRBV6-2 or TRBV6-3 to TRBJ1-6; D gene unclear. This CDR3 region has 14 residues. Germline V gives CDR1 MNHEY, CDR2 SVGEGT. Trimming shortened V by 6 bases and J by 10 bases, and 16 bases separated the two germline ends. Here the CDR3 reads CASSPNKERSPLHF. CDR3 in DNA: TGTGCCAGCAGCCCCAACAAGGAGAGATCACCCCTCCACTTT.

V gene TRBV19 combines with J gene TRBJ2-1; 7 bases are a match to TRBD1. CDR3 length equals 14 residues. Germline CDR1 is LNHDA and CDR2 is SQIVND (reference sequence). The ends lost 5 bases at V and 6 bases at J; junction bases unmatched: 7. The CDR3 coding sequence is TGTGCCAGTAGTCTCGGGACAGTCCCCAATGAGCAGTTCTTC. Translation: CASSLGTVPNEQFF.

The V call is TRBV19, the J call TRBJ1-3, with 7 bases fitting TRBD1. Germline CDR1 LNHDA, CDR2 SQIVND (reference sequence). The V segment lost 1 base and the J segment 2 bases; nucleotides outside the gene matches: 2. The CDR3 consists of 15 residues. Here the CDR3 reads CASSIGGGTGNTIYF. CDR3 DNA: TGTGCCAGTAGTATAGGAGGGGGCACTGGAAACACCATATATTTT.

The rearrangement uses TRBV19 and TRBJ2-7; D not resolved. Germline CDR1 and CDR2: LNHDA and SQIVND (reference sequence). Deletions cut 6 bases from V and 2 bases from J, with 17 bases between. The CDR3 is 15 residues long. The DNA for the CDR3 is TGTGCCAGTAGCATTGACCCCATCGGACCCTACGAGCAGTACTTC. Encoded protein: CASSIDPIGPYEQYF.

The rearrangement joins TRBV5-4 to TRBJ2-5; D is uncertain. CDR1 is SGHNT, CDR2 YYREEE, per germline (reference sequence). CDR3 size: 13 residues. The V end was cut by 0 bases, the J end by 1 base, with 4 bases between. The CDR3: CASSLAFQETQYF. As DNA, the CDR3 is TGTGCCAGCAGCTTGGCGTTCCAAGAGACCCAGTACTTC.